The entry below describes one TCR beta chain. What antigen it recognizes has not been identified. No quality values exist for individual bases; no much larger clone is one base distant. The sample comes from a study of cytomegalovirus exposure and HLA in healthy donors (TCRdb year 2017). For the wider study: According to an earlier analysis of 450 to 650 of the donors, about 179 million T cells yielded approximately 120 million unique TCR beta sequences and 276 Gb of sequence data. Because of strong linkage in the cohort, five DR-DQ haplotypes were treated as single units for association and clustering. Donor age, sex, ethnicity and CMV serostatus were collected together with the repertoire data. To decide whether each TCR beta V gene segment behaved as functional or pseudogenic, an earlier analysis of fewer than 750 of the donors relied on high-throughput TCR beta sequencing. Across 300 to 400 genotyped donors of the cohort, an average of 235,054 unique TCR beta nucleotide sequences per donor were sequenced, and roughly 18% of those sequences were non-productive. Rather than using new phenotypic data, the later analysis identified candidate immune exposures from TCR beta sequences and from how often those sequences occurred across donors. The study aimed to test whether signatures of past pathogen exposure could be identified by cataloging public T cell receptors. In addition to the first cohort of approximately 670 subjects, a separate validation cohort of 120 different subjects was used. An early release that covered roughly 600 HLA-typed donors contained around 330 gigabases of sequencing data and 70 million to 100 million unique TCR sequences. A later analysis re-examined previously published TCR beta repertoires from 610 or so donors and added high-resolution HLA genotyping to investigate patterns of TCR occurrence. The number of typed donors differed by locus: about 620-640 for A, B, C, DRB1 and DQB1; some 500 for DQA1; 606 for DPA1; and some 470 for DPB1. The T cell repertoires of roughly 660 subjects were profiled by immunosequencing and related to cytomegalovirus serostatus. To predict cytomegalovirus infection status, the study brought together high-throughput TCR immunosequencing, statistical association of individual TCRs with disease status, and machine learning. Every repertoire in the discovery cohort had been generated on one and the same sequencing platform. A later genetic analysis took genome-wide SNP genotypes for about 65% of the 666 donors and used that subset as a discovery cohort. Of the approximately 400 genotyped donors, 81% fell in the genetic ancestry cluster associated with self-reported Caucasian donors. HLA typing included class I and class II loci at four-digit resolution. The paper's findings and limits, for the study overall: A further reported finding was that TCR beta sequences accurately predicted the HLA-A and HLA-B alleles for most subjects in the first cohort. The classifier was reported to diagnose cytomegalovirus status with high specificity and sensitivity in both the original cohort and the validation cohort. The authors suggested that the approach could potentially be generalized to other disease states and immunological phenotypes. Because counts were too low, around 18 rarely observed V segments, including chromosome 9 orphons, were left out of the earlier analysis of approximately 500 of the donors. Immune exposure information for the cohort was limited to CMV serostatus. A later analysis found that HLA-associated TCR beta chains were more clonally expanded and had lower generation probabilities than equally common non-associated chains. A later analysis associated about 16,000 TCR beta sequences with specific HLA alleles at a false discovery rate of 0.05. When HLA alleles, especially DR and DQ, strongly co-occurred, TCR associations were difficult to assign to individual alleles. Correlated functional status among segregating V segments might reflect linkage disequilibrium, but an unknown experimental factor could not be ruled out. According to a later genetic analysis, donors in an Asian-associated ancestry cluster had fewer N-insertions in productive TCRs than the approximately 670-donor mean. According to a later analysis, parvovirus B19, influenza, CMV and Epstein-Barr virus appeared linked to several top co-occurrence clusters. Three of the identified cytomegalovirus-associated TCR beta chains were confirmed in vitro to be specific for cytomegalovirus antigens. In this cohort, only TCR beta chains were sequenced, and detectable features were limited by the absence of alpha or paired-chain data. In a later analysis, TCR association rates were found to vary across HLA loci, with the most associated TCRs seen for DRB1 alleles and the fewest for HLA-C alleles. In a later analysis, most CMV-associated TCR beta chains were found to appear HLA-restricted, with HLA associations seemingly driven largely by CMV exposure. The 87-base-pair reads could not distinguish some IMGT-functional V segments, including TRBV6-2 and TRBV6-3, so those segments were excluded. The sequencing pipeline was judged likely to have produced a cluster of highly shared sequence variants as a technical artifact. Broadly in line with IMGT annotations, most TCR beta V segments showed up in productive rearrangements about 87% or about 30% of the time in an earlier analysis of under 700 of the donors. Presence/absence analyses assumed roughly uniform sequencing depth across donors, an assumption that may not hold. Because HLA typing was missing for some donors at each locus, association tests included only the typed subset. Most TCR sequences were observed very rarely across donors, whereas some public TCRs were present in many individuals. A total of around 150 TCR beta chains were listed by the study as associated with cytomegalovirus. A later genetic analysis associated a missense DCLRE1C variant with V-gene and J-gene trimming of TCR beta chains, and an independent cohort replicated the association.

The library came from the immunoSEQ multiplex PCR assay. The multiplex PCR relied on a mix of 60 forward primers for TCR Vbeta segments and 13 reverse primers for TCR Jbeta segments. The CDR3 region of rearranged TCR beta genes was amplified from genomic DNA by a multiplex PCR assay. On the Illumina HiSeq System, the amplified TCR beta libraries were sequenced as 87-base-pair reads. Processing in the source paper ran as follows. Across the 640 or so repertoires, a later analysis counted tens of millions of unique TCR beta chains, some 11 million of which were shared by at least two donors. A nearest-neighbor algorithm error-corrected the raw reads and collapsed the reads into unique sequences, merging closely related sequences to remove PCR and sequencing errors. To assign V, D and J gene segments, CDR3 sequences were aligned to IMGT reference sequences. For a sequence to be retained, at least a six-nucleotide match to both a V gene segment and a J gene segment was required. A rearrangement was called productive if the CDR3 had no stop codons and remained in frame with V and J, and every other rearrangement was called non-productive. Following IMGT convention, CDR3 was defined as the stretch from the second conserved V-encoded cysteine up to the conserved J-encoded phenylalanine. The earlier analysis of about 590 of the donors excluded sequences that lacked an unambiguous match to a single V gene segment. In an earlier analysis of a few hundred of the donors, V segments were called functional above 56.7% productive rearrangements and were called segregating when the between-donor standard deviation exceeded 5%. To diagnose cytomegalovirus status from the catalog of TCR beta chain sequences, a statistical classification framework was built. In a later analysis, TCR nucleotide sequences were compared against IMGT/GENE-DB human TR gene sequences so that V and J genes could be assigned. In a later analysis, CDR3 sequences and most-parsimonious VDJ recombination scenarios were assigned using the TCRdist pipeline. In a later analysis, every TCR beta chain was defined by the combination of its CDR3 amino acid sequence and its V-gene family, and reads without a unique V-gene family were dropped. As a way to deal with suspected cross-contamination and a sequencing artifact, a later analysis dropped more than 500 nucleotide sequences that were highly shared and had low generation probability. For each public chain, a later analysis derived a clonal expansion index from normalized ranks of inferred template counts within each repertoire. In a later analysis, generation probabilities were computed with a VDJ recombination model fitted to out-of-frame rearrangements, and the resulting probabilities were checked against IGoR. Hypergeometric tests were used in a later analysis to score TCR-TCR, TCR-HLA and TCR-CMV co-occurrence, with a repertoire-size bias correction applied to the TCR pairs. A later analysis estimated false discovery rates by permuting HLA or CMV assignments 20 times. In a later analysis, co-occurring TCRs were grouped using DBSCAN, and TCRdist sequence similarity was added for clustering within HLA-allele-positive subsets. Repertoires with fewer than 30,000 or more than 120,000 public chains, plus five repertoires with anomalous nucleotide sharing, were excluded from co-occurrence clustering. TCRdb obtained this table from immuneACCESS and retained in-frame rearrangements with V and J assigned. These tables miss some clones; where compared with another copy, unresolved V genes account for less than half of the shortfall, and the remainder is unexplained. V and J calls and clone size are those listed in that table; D and trimming were worked out from the DNA. The sample contains approximately 150,000 clones, about four fifths of them found a single time. 3.5% of the sample is held by the ten biggest clonotypes.

Looking up the germline V gene yields CDR1 SGHRS and CDR2 YFSETQ. The trim is 0 bases for V and 1 base for J, with a gap of 13 bases between the germline ends. Measured from the cysteine to the phenylalanine, the CDR3 is 16 residues long. Left in the record is the CDR3 DNA by itself, 48 bases read in frame from the first base. The cohort consisted of 600 to 700 healthy bone marrow donors. Cohort members were all nominally healthy when sampled, although unrecorded immune exposures were likely present. Of the approximately 620 cohort members, about 270 had a positive CMV serostatus and approximately 400 had a negative one, while no CMV serostatus was recorded for the donor. Every donor gave a peripheral blood sample, and the peripheral blood mononuclear cells from that sample were used for TCR beta sequencing. Genomic DNA was extracted from the blood cell samples with the Qiagen DNeasy Blood Extraction Kit.

The V gene is TRBV5-1 and the J gene is TRBJ1-1; tentative D gene TRBD1, with 6 bases matching. Input material: PBMCs. This receptor was identified in a human donor in good health. The CDR3 in this case is CASSLVGGAKNTEAFF. The sequenced DNA is TGCGCCAGCAGCTTGGTTGGGGGGGCCAAGAACACTGAAGCTTTCTTT.